This TCR beta chain came from a study of cytomegalovirus exposure and HLA in healthy donors. This PCR relied on a set of 60 Vbeta primers and 13 Jbeta primers. Generated by immunoSEQ multiplex PCR, the TCRdb table keeps only in-frame clones and is missing some. Here the sample table reports over 75,000 clones. Germline CDR1 reads SEHNR; CDR2 reads FQNEAQ (reference sequence). The junction had 15 bases not matched to a gene; V was cut back by 5 bases and J by 5 bases. This CDR3 comprises 18 residues. This receptor was taken from a man between 45 and 60 years old in good health and CMV-seronegative. The sequenced sample consisted of PBMCs. The V and J genes are TRBV7-9 and TRBJ1-1; 12 nucleotides match TRBD1. The CDR3, as DNA: TGTGCCAGCAGCCGCGGGACAGGGGGCAGGTATGAAGGTACTGAAGCTTTCTTT. This gives the protein CASSRGTGGRYEGTEAFF. The full variable domain, completed using reference TRBV7-9 and TRBJ1-1, is DTGVSQNPRHKITKRGQNVTFRCDPISEHNRLYWYRQTLGQGPEFLTYFQNEAQLEKSRLLSDRFSAERPKGSFSTLEIQRTEQGDSAMYLCASSRGTGGRYEGTEAFFGQGTRLTVV.